The 10 T cell receptor beta chains listed next were all sequenced from one sample in a study of blood T cell repertoires in COVID-19. Only in-frame clones appear in the TCRdb table, and some are missing; sequencing was by immunoSEQ multiplex PCR. The sample holds around 200,000 clones, just under 90% seen once. Material: peripheral blood. These receptors originate from a man aged 18 to 30 with active or convalescent COVID-19.

The rearrangement links TRBV12-3 or TRBV12-4 to TRBJ1-2; D is unresolved. This CDR3 has 12 amino acids. V was clipped by 1 base and J by 5 bases, with 5 bases between them. The CDR3 here is CASSLELYGYTF. CDR3 in DNA: TGTGCCAGCAGTTTAGAACTATATGGCTACACCTTC.

The chain employs TRBV11-3 and TRBJ2-1, with TRBD1 matching 9 bases. The CDR3 has 15 amino acids. V lost 5 bases and J lost 5; bases outside the gene matches: 7. Germline V gene sequence: CDR1 SGHNT, CDR2 YENEEA. The CDR3 is CASSPRDRVHNEQFF. CDR3 DNA sequence: TGTGCCAGCAGCCCCCGGGACAGGGTCCACAATGAGCAGTTCTTC.

This clone was observed a handful of times. Written as DNA, the CDR3 is TGTGCCAGCAGCCAACAGGGCAAGGAGACCCAGTACTTC. It translates to CASSQQGKETQYF. The chain carries TRBV9 and TRBJ2-5, with a tentative D call TRBD1 (6 bases). Germline CDR1 and CDR2: SGDLS and YYNGEE. The CDR3 consists of 13 residues. V lost 4 bases and J lost 5, with 12 bases in between. Full variable domain (remainder filled in from reference TRBV9 and TRBJ2-5): DSGVTQTPKHLITATGQRVTLRCSPRSGDLSVYWYQQSLDQGLQFLIQYYNGEERAKGNILERFSAQQFPDLHSELNLSSLELGDSALYFCASSQQGKETQYFGPGTRLLVL.

The sample holds one count of this clone. The genes are TRBV30 and TRBJ1-5, with D possibly TRBD1 on 5 matching bases. This CDR3 spans 15 amino acids. CDR1 GTSNPN and CDR2 SVGIG come from the germline V gene (reference sequence). V was cut by 2 bases and J by 3 bases, with 14 bases left in between. The CDR3 sequence is CAWSIKGLLNQPQHF. The CDR3 nucleotides read TGTGCCTGGAGTATTAAGGGGCTTCTCAATCAGCCCCAGCATTTT.

This sequence joins TRBV10-1 and TRBJ2-7; D ambiguous. Trimming removed 4 bases at V and 0 bases at J, with 10 bases between. The germline V gene encodes CDR1 WNHNN and CDR2 SYGVQD (reference sequence). This CDR3 comprises 14 residues. CDR3 in DNA: TGCGCCAGCAGTGTAGATTTAAGCTCCTACGAGCAGTACTTC. Amino acids: CASSVDLSSYEQYF.

The chain is built from TRBV5-1 and TRBJ2-1, with a weak D call TRBD2 (7 bases). V was clipped by 4 bases and J by 8 bases, with 16 bases between them. This CDR3 has 14 amino acids. Germline CDR1 SGHRS, CDR2 YFSETQ. This chain's CDR3 is CASSVRGGPDEQFF. For the CDR3, the DNA is TGCGCCAGCAGCGTTAGGGGGGGTCCGGATGAGCAGTTCTTC.

This clone was seen once. This specimen includes other DNA sequences encoding the same CDR3. The J gene is TRBJ2-3, the V gene TRBV12-3 or TRBV12-4; TRBD2 might be the D (6 bases). V shed 3 bases and J shed 4 bases, with 8 bases lying between them. This CDR3 comprises 13 residues. The CDR3 protein is CASSFGGADTQYF. In DNA, the CDR3 is TGTGCCAGCAGTTTCGGCGGGGCAGATACGCAGTATTTT.

The chain joins TRBV3-1 (or the pseudogene TRBV3-2) to TRBJ1-2; D gene uncertain. V was clipped by 2 bases and J by 6 bases, with 7 bases between them. Germline CDR1 reads LGHDT; CDR2 reads YNNKEL (reference sequence). This CDR3 region has 12 residues. DNA for the CDR3: TGTGCCAGCAGCCAAACCCGGGATGGCTACACCTTC. Translation: CASSQTRDGYTF.

J is TRBJ2-3 and V is TRBV5-1, with TRBD2 matching 8 bases. The CDR3 sequence is 14 residues long. Germline trimming cut 5 bases from V and 5 bases from J; bases unmatched to any gene: 7. CDR1 and CDR2 (germline): SGHRS, YFSETQ. Here the CDR3 reads CASRSGSWIDTQYF. In DNA form, the CDR3 reads TGCGCCAGCAGGAGCGGGAGCTGGATAGATACGCAGTATTTT.

V usage is TRBV6-6 and J usage is TRBJ2-1, with TRBD2 as a possible D gene (6 bases). From germline, CDR1 is MNHNY and CDR2 SVGAGI (reference sequence). Deletions cut 2 bases from V and 2 bases from J, with 10 bases between. The CDR3 extends over 15 amino acids. The CDR3 nucleotides are TGTGCCAGCAGTTACGGGCTAGCGACCTACAATGAGCAGTTCTTC. Amino acid sequence: CASSYGLATYNEQFF.